The entry that follows covers one TCR beta chain sequence. This receptor's antigen is unknown. Base-call qualities are not available, and no considerably larger clone is one nucleotide away. This entry belongs to a study of T cell responses to AZD1222 COVID-19 vaccine (dated by TCRdb to the early 2020s). Study-level background: AZD1222 recipients with second doses at about 4 weeks or about 12 weeks were pooled, because spike-specific TCR depth and breadth did not differ between schedules. A total of 230 to 250 trial participants underwent TCR sequencing, of whom 200 to 220 received two doses of AZD1222 and about 25 received two doses of the MenACWY control vaccine. Trial participants were enrolled by age into subgroups of 18-55, 56-69 and 70-plus years, and roughly 150, 30 and 60 TCR-sequenced participants, respectively, were included in these subgroups. On the study overall, not on this receptor specifically: Participants were mostly white British, with more females than males. The authors suggested clonal diversity may have been underestimated. After two AZD1222 doses, spike-specific TCR breadth and depth were significantly higher than at day 0 and than in MenACWY recipients. Because no day 14 peak-response samples were available, repertoires were characterized only after the peak T cell response. Reportedly, almost half of the unique spike-specific TCRs recognized epitopes lying outside the regions that are mutated in the B.1.351 and B.1.1.7 variants. In the small 56-69-year group, the increase in depth fell short of significance, most likely because of low power. Only 5 to 7 AZD1222 recipients were SARS-CoV-2 seropositive at baseline, limiting conclusions about previously exposed vaccinees. The vaccine-associated CD4 TCRs covered the entire spike protein, and the dominant responses fell in regions 160-218 and 743-854.

The CDR3 regions of human TCRbeta chains were analyzed by immunosequencing. The original pipeline was this. TCRs in the repertoires were compared against a reference library of SARS-CoV-2-specific TCRs that had been generated with the MIRA antigen-specificity platform. Breadth was defined as the fraction of unique TCRs that were SARS-CoV-2-associated. Depth was defined as the fraction of total T cells that were SARS-CoV-2-associated. Using the MIRA data, every spike-specific TCR was mapped to the spike region that the TCR reacted to and assigned to either a CD4 or a CD8 class. Log10-transformed breadth and depth values were compared by one-way ANOVA with Sidak's multiple comparisons tests. TCRdb mirrors the immuneACCESS table, restricted to in-frame sequences. Some clones are absent from its copies; in checked studies, under half trace to an unresolved V gene, and the reason for the others is unknown. That table furnishes V, J and clone size, whereas the DNA furnished D and trimming. This sample lists tens of thousands of clones; approximately 91% were detected once. The leading ten clones occupy roughly 6% of the sample.

The CDR3 numbers 14 residues from cysteine through phenylalanine. Just CDR3 DNA is preserved here, 42 bases in frame from base 1. Between the V and J ends, shortened by 5 bases and 0 bases respectively, the junction contains 10 bases. Taken from the germline V gene, the CDR1 and CDR2 loops are SGHTA and FQGNSA. The meaning of the sample's time point label: baseline before first vaccination. Vaccinee samples were obtained from the UK trials COV001 and COV002, which included a single-blind randomized controlled phase 2/3 trial of AZD1222 (ChAdOx1 nCoV-19) in healthy adults. Trial participant PBMC samples were collected at day 0 and day 28 after the second dose for TCRbeta chain sequencing.

The V and J genes are TRBV7-2 and TRBJ1-1; the D gene is perhaps TRBD1, from 5 matching bases. Sequencing was performed on peripheral blood, taken on day 0 of AZD1222 vaccination. The origin of this receptor is an adult in good health. DNA sequence: TGTGCCAGCAGCCACGGGACGTTGAACACTGAAGCTTTCTTT. Translation gives CASSHGTLNTEAFF.